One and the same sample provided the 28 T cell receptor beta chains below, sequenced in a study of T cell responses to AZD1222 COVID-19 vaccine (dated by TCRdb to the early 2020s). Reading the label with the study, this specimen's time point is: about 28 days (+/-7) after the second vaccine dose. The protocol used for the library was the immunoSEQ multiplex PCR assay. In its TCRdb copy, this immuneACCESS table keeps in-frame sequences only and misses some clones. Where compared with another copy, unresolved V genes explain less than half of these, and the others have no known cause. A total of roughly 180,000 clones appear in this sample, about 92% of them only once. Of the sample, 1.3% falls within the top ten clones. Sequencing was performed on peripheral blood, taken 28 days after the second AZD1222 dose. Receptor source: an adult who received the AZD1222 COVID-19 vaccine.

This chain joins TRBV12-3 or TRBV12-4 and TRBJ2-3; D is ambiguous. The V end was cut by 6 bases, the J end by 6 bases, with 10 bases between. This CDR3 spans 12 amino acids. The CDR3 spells CASSVESDTQYF. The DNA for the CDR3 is TGTGCCAGCAGCGTAGAGTCGGATACGCAGTATTTT.

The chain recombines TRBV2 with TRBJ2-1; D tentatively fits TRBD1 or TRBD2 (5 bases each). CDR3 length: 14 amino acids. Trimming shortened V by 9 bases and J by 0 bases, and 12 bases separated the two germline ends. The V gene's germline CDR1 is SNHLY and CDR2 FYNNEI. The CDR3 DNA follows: TGTGCCAGTCTGGGGGAGCTCTCCTACAATGAGCAGTTCTTC. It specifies CASLGELSYNEQFF.

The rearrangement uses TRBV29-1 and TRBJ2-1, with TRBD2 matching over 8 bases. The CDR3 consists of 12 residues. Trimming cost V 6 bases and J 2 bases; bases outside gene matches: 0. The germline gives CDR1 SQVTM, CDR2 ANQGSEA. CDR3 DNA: TGCAGCGTGGGACTAGCCTACAATGAGCAGTTCTTC. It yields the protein CSVGLAYNEQFF.

As DNA, the CDR3 is TGTGCCAGCAGCTTGGGACAGGGCGAGGACTATGGCTACACCTTC. This encodes CASSLGQGEDYGYTF. The chain uses TRBV5-5 and TRBJ1-2; 7 positions agree with TRBD1. The V gene end was trimmed by 0 bases and the J gene end by 3 bases; junction bases not matched to a gene: 5. The CDR3 runs to 15 residues. Germline CDR1 is SGHKS and CDR2 is YYEKEE (reference sequence).

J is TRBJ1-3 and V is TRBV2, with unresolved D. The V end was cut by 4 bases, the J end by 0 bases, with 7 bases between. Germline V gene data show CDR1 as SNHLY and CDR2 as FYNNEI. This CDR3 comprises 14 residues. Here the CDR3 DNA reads TGTGCCAGCAGTGCAACGACCTCTGGAAACACCATATATTTT. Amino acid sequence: CASSATTSGNTIYF.

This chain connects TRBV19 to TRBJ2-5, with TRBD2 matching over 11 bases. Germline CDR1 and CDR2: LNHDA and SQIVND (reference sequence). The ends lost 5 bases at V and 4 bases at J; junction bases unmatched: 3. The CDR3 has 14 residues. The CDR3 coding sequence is TGTGCCAGTAGTCTAGCGGGAGGAGTAGAGACCCAGTACTTC. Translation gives CASSLAGGVETQYF.

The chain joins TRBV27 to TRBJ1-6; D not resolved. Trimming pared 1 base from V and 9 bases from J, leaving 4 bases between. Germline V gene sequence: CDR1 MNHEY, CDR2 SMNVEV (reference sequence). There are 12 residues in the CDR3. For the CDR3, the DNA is TGTGCCAGCAGTTTATACGGTTCACCCCTCCACTTT. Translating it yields CASSLYGSPLHF.

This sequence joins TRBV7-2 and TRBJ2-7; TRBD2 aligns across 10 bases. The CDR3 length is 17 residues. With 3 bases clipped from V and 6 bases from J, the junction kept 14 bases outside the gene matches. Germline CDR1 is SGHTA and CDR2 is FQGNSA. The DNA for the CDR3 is TGTGCCAGCAGCTTCCCCCCTAGCGGGGGCCGATATAGCGAGCAGTACTTC. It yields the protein CASSFPPSGGRYSEQYF.

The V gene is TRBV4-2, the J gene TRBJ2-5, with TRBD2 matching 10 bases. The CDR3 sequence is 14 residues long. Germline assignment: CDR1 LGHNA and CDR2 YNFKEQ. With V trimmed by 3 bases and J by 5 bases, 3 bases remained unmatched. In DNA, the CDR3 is TGTGCCAGCAGCCATCTAGCGGGAGAGGAGACCCAGTACTTC. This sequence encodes CASSHLAGEETQYF.

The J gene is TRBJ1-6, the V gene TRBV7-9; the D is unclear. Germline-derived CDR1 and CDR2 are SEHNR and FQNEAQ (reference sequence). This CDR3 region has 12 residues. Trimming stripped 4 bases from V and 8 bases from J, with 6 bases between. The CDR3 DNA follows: TGTGCCAGCAGCTACCCGGATTCACCCCTCCACTTT. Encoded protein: CASSYPDSPLHF.

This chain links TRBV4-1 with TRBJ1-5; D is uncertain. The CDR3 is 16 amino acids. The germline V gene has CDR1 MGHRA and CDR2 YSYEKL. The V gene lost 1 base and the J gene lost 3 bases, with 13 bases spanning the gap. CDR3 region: CASSQGGYGINQPQHF. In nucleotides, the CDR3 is TGCGCCAGCAGCCAAGGTGGCTACGGGATCAATCAGCCCCAGCATTTT.

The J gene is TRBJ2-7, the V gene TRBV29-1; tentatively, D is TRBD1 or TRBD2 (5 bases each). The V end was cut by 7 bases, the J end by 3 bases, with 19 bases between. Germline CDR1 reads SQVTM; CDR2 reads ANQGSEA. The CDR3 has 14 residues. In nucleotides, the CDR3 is TGCAGCGCTCGGCTGGGGGACCCTATCTACGAGCAGTACTTC. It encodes CSARLGDPIYEQYF.

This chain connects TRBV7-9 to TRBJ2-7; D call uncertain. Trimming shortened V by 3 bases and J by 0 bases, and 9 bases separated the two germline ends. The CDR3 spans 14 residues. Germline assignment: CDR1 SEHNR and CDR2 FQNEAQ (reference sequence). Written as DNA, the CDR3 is TGTGCCAGCAGCTTCGAATCCGCCTCCTACGAGCAGTACTTC. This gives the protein CASSFESASYEQYF.

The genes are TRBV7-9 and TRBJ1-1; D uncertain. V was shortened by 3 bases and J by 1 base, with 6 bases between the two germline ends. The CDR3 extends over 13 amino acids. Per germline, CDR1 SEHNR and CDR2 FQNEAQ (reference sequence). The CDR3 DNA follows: TGTGCCAGCAGCTTCGAGGGGAACACTGAAGCTTTCTTT. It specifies CASSFEGNTEAFF.

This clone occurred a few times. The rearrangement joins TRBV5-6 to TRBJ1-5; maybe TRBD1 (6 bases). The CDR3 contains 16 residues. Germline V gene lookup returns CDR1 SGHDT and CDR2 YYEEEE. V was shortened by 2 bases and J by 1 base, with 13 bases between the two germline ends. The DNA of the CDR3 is TGTGCCAGCAGCTTAGGGGGGCAGGGGAGCAATCAGCCCCAGCATTTT. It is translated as CASSLGGQGSNQPQHF.

Written as DNA, the CDR3 is TGTGCCAGTAGTATAGTCCTAGGACAGACTGAAGCTTTCTTT. Its translation is CASSIVLGQTEAFF. This chain uses TRBV19 with TRBJ1-1; weak D call: TRBD1 (6 bases). With 1 base removed from V and 5 bases from J, the gap between germline ends came to 11 bases. In germline, CDR1 is LNHDA, CDR2 SQIVND (reference sequence). The CDR3 runs 14 residues.

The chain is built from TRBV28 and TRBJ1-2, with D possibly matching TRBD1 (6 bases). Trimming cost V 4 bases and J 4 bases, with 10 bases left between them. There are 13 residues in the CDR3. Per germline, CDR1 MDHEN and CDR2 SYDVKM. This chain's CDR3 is CASSSGTTYGYTF. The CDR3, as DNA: TGTGCCAGCAGTTCCGGGACAACCTATGGCTACACCTTC.

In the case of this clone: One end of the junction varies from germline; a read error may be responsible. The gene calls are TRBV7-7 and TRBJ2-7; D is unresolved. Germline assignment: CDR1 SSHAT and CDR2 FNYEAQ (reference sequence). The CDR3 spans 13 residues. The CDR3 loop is CASSPSPSYEQYF. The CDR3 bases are TGTGCTAGCAGCCCCTCCCCCTCCTACGAGCAGTACTTC.

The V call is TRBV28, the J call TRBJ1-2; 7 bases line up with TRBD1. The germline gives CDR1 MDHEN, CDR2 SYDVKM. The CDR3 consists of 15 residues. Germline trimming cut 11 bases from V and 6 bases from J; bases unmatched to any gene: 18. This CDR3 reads CASSPWHRGGDGYTF. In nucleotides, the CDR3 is TGTGCCTCCTCACCCTGGCACAGGGGAGGAGATGGCTACACCTTC.

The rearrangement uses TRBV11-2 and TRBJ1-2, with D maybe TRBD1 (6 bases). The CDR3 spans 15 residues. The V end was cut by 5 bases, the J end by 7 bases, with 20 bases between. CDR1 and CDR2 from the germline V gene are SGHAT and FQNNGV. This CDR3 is CASSHQDSFNGGYTF. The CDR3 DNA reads TGTGCCAGCAGCCATCAGGACAGTTTTAACGGTGGCTACACCTTC.

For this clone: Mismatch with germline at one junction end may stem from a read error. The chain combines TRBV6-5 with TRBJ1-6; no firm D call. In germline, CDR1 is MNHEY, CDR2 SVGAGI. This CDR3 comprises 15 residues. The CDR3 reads CASSKGPRNNSPPHF. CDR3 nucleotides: TGTGCCAGCAGCAAAGGTCCCAGGAATAATTCACCCCCCCACTTT.

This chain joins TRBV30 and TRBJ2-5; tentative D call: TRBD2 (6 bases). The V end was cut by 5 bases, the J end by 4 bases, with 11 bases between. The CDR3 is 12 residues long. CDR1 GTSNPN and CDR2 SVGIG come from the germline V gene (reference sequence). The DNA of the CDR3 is TGTGCCTGGCGGGAGTACGGAGAGACCCAGTACTTC. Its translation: CAWREYGETQYF.

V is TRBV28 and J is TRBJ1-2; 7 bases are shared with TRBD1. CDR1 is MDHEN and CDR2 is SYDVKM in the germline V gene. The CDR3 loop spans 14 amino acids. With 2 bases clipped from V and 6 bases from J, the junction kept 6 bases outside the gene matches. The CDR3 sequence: CASSLAGDSDGYTF. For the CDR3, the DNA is TGTGCCAGCAGTTTAGCCGGGGACAGTGATGGCTACACCTTC.

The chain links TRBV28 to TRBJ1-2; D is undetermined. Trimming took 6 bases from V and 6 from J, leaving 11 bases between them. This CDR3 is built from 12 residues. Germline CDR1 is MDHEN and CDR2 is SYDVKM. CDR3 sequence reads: CASSPGLNGYTF. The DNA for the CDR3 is TGTGCCAGCAGCCCAGGACTCAATGGCTACACCTTC.

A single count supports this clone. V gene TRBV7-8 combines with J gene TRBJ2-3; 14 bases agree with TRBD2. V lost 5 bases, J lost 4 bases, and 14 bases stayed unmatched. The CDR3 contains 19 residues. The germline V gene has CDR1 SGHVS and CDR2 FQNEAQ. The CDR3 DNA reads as TGTGCCAGCAGCCCCATGGGACTAGCGGGGGCCTTGTTGTCAGATACGCAGTATTTT. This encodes CASSPMGLAGALLSDTQYF.

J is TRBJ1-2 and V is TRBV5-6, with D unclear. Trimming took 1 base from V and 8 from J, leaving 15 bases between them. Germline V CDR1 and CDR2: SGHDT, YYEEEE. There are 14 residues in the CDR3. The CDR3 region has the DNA TGTGCCAGCAGCTTGTCACAATTACCAAGAGGCTACACCTTC. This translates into CASSLSQLPRGYTF.

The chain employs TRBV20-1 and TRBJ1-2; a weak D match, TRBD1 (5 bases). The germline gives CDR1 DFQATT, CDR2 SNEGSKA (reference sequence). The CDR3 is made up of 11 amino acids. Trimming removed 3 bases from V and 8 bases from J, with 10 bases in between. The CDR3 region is CSARTEGGYTF. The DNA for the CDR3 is TGCAGTGCTAGGACAGAGGGGGGCTACACCTTC.

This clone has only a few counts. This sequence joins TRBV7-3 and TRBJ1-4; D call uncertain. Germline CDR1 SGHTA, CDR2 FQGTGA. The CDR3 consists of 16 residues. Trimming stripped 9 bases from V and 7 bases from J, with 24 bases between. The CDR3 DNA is TGTGCCAGAGAGCCGGGCCGAGACTTGGGGAGTGAAAAACTGTTTTTT. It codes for CAREPGRDLGSEKLFF.